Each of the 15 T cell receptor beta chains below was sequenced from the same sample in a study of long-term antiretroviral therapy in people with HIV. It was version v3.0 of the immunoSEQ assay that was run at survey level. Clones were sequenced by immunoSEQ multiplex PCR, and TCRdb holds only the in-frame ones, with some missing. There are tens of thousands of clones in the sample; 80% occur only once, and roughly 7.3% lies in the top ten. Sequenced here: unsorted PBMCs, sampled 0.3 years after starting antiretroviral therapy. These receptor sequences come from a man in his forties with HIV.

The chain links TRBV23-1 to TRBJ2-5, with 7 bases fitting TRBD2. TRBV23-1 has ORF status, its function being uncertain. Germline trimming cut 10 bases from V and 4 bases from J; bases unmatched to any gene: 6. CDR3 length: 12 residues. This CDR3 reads CATPGRAETQYF. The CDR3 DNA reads TGCGCCACCCCAGGGAGGGCAGAGACCCAGTACTTC.

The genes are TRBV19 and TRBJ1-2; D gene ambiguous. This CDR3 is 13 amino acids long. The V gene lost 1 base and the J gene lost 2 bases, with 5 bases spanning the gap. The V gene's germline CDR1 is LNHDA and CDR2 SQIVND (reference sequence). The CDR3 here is CASSIGANYGYTF. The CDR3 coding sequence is TGTGCCAGTAGTATAGGGGCCAACTATGGCTACACCTTC.

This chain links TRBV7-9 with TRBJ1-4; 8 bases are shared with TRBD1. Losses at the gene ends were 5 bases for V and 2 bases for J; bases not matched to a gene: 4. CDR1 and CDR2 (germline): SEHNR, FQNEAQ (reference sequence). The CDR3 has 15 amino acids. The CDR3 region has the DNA TGTGCCAGCAGCCCCAGGGGGCGTACTAATGAAAAACTGTTTTTT. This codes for CASSPRGRTNEKLFF.

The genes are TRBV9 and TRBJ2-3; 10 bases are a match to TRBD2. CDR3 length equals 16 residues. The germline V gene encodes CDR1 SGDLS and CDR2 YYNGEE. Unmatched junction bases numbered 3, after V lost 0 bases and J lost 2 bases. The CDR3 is CASSVASGGITDTQYF. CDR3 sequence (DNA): TGTGCCAGCAGCGTAGCTAGCGGGGGAATCACAGATACGCAGTATTTT.

CDR3 in DNA: TGTGCCTGGAAGGGGGGCAGGGGGCTTTATGGCTACACCTTC. The encoded protein is CAWKGGRGLYGYTF. The chain is built from TRBV30 and TRBJ1-2; 8 bases are shared with TRBD1. The length of the CDR3 is 14 residues. Germline CDR1 is GTSNPN and CDR2 is SVGIG (reference sequence). The V and J ends lost 4 bases and 5 bases, in that order; junction bases with no gene match: 9. The full variable domain, rest sourced from reference TRBV30 and TRBJ1-2, is SQTIHQWPATLVQPVGSPLSLECTVEGTSNPNLYWYRQAAGRGLQLLFYSVGIGQISSEVPQNLSASRPQDRQFILSSKKLLLSDSGFYLCAWKGGRGLYGYTFGSGTRLTVV.

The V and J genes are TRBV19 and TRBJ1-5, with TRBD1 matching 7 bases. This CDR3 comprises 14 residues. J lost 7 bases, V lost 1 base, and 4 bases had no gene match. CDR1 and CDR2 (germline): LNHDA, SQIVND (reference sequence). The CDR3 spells CASSIGQGPQPQHF. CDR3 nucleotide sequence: TGTGCCAGTAGTATAGGACAGGGCCCACAGCCCCAGCATTTT.

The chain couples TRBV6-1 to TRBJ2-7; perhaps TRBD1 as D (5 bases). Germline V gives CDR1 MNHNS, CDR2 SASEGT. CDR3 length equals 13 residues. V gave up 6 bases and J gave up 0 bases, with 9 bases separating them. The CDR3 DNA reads TGTGCCAGCAGAGGACATAGCTCCTACGAGCAGTACTTC. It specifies CASRGHSSYEQYF.

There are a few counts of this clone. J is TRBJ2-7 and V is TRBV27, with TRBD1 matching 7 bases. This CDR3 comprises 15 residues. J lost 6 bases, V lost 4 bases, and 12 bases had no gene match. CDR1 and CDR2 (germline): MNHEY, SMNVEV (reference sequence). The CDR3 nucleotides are TGTGCCAGCAGTTCCAGACTCGAGGGGGCTTTCGAGCAGTACTTC. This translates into CASSSRLEGAFEQYF.

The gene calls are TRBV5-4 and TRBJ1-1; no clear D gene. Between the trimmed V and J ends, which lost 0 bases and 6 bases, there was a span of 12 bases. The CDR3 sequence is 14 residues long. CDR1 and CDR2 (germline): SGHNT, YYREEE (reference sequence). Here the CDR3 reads CASSLGRRQSEAFF. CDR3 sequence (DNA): TGTGCCAGCAGCTTGGGCCGCCGGCAATCTGAAGCTTTCTTT.

The CDR3 nucleotides read TGCGCCAGCAGCCAAGATCTTAACCCGGGCCCCAATCAGCCCCAGCATTTT. It yields the protein CASSQDLNPGPNQPQHF. The chain couples TRBV4-1 to TRBJ1-5; D remains ambiguous. Germline CDR1 is MGHRA and CDR2 is YSYEKL. Trimming stripped 0 bases from V and 3 bases from J, with 15 bases between. The CDR3 has 17 amino acids.

In nucleotides, the CDR3 is TGCGCCAGCAGCCGGGATTATGTACAGGGGGCGGGTGGCTACACCTTC. Translating it yields CASSRDYVQGAGGYTF. The rearrangement links TRBV4-3 to TRBJ1-2, with 9 bases matching TRBD1. Germline V gives CDR1 LGHNA, CDR2 YSLEER. The CDR3 loop spans 16 amino acids. Germline trimming cut 4 bases from V and 7 bases from J; bases unmatched to any gene: 13.

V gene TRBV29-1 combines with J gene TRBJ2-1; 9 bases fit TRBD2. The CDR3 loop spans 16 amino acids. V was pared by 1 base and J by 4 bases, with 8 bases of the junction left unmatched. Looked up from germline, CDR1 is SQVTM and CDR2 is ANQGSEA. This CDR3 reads CSVEGVSGRMYNEQFF. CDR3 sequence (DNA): TGCAGCGTTGAAGGTGTTAGCGGGAGAATGTACAATGAGCAGTTCTTC.

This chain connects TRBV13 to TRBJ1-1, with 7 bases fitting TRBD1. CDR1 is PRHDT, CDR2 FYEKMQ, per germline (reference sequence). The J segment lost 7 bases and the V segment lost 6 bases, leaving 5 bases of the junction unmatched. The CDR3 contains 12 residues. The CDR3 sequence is CASRARGFEAFF. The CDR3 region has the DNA TGTGCCAGCAGAGCCAGGGGGTTTGAAGCTTTCTTT.

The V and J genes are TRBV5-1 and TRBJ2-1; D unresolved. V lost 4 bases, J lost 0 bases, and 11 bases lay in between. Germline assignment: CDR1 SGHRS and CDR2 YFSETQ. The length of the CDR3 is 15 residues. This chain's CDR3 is CASSADPGSYNEQFF. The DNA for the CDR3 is TGCGCCAGCAGCGCGGACCCAGGCTCCTACAATGAGCAGTTCTTC.

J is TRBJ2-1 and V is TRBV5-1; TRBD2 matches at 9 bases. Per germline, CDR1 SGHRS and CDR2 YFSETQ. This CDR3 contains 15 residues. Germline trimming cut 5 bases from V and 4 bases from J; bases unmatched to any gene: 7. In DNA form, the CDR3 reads TGCGCCAGCAGACGCGGACTAGCGAATTACAATGAGCAGTTCTTC. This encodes CASRRGLANYNEQFF.